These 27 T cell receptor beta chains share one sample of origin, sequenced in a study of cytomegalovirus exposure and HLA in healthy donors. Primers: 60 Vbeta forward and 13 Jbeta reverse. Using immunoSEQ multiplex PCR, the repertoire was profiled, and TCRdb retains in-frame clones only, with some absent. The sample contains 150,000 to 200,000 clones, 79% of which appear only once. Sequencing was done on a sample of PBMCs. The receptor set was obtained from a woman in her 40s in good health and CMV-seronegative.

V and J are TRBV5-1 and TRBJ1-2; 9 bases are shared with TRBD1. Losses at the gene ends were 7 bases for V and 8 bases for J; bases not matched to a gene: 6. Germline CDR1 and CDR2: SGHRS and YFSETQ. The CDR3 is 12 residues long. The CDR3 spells CASSGTGKGYTF. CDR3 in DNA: TGCGCCAGCTCTGGGACAGGGAAGGGCTACACCTTC.

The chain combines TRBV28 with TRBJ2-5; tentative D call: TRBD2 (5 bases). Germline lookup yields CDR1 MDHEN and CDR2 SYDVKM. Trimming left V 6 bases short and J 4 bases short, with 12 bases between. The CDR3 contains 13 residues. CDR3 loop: CASSSGILETQYF. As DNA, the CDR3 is TGTGCCAGCAGCTCCGGGATATTAGAGACCCAGTACTTC. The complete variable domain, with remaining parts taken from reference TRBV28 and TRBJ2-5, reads DVKVTQSSRYLVKRTGEKVFLECVQDMDHENMFWYRQDPGLGLRLIYFSYDVKMKEKGDIPEGYSVSREKKERFSLILESASTNQTSMYLCASSSGILETQYFGPGTRLLVL.

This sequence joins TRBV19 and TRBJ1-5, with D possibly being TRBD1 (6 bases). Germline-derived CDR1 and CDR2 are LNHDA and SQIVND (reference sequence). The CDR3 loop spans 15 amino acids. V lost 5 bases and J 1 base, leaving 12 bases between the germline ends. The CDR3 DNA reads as TGTGCCAGTAGTTTTGGGGGACACAGCAATCAGCCCCAGCATTTT. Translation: CASSFGGHSNQPQHF. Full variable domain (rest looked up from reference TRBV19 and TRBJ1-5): DGGITQSPKYLFRKEGQNVTLSCEQNLNHDAMYWYRQDPGQGLRLIYYSQIVNDFQKGDIAEGYSVSREKKESFPLTVTSAQKNPTAFYLCASSFGGHSNQPQHFGDGTRLSIL.

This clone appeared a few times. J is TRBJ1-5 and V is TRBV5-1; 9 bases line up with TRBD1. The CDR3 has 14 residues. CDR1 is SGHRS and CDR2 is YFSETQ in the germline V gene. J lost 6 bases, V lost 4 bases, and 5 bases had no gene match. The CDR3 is CASSPETGGQPQHF. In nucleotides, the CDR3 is TGCGCCAGCAGCCCAGAGACAGGGGGTCAGCCCCAGCATTTT.

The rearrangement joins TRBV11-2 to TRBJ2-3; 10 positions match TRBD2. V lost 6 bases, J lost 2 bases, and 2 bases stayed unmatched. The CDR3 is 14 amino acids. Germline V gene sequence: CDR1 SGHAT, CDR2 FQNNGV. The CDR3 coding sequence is TGTGCCAGCAGTAGCGGGGGGCACACAGATACGCAGTATTTT. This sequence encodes CASSSGGHTDTQYF.

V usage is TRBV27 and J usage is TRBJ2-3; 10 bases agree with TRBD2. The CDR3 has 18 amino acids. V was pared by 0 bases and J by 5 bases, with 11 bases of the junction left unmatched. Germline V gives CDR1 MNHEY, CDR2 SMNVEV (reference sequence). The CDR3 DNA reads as TGTGCCAGCAGTTTATCGGTCCGGCAGCGGGGGGGACAAGATACGCAGTATTTT. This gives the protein CASSLSVRQRGGQDTQYF.

CDR3 bases: TGTGCCAGTAAAAAAACGGGACAGGGGGCCAGCACTGAAGCTTTCTTT. Its protein is CASKKTGQGASTEAFF. V usage is TRBV19 and J usage is TRBJ1-1; 12 nucleotides align to TRBD1. This CDR3 has 16 residues. Germline assignment: CDR1 LNHDA and CDR2 SQIVND (reference sequence). V dropped 7 bases and J dropped 4; count of bases not matched to a gene: 10. Using reference TRBV19 and TRBJ1-1 for the parts outside the CDR3, the full variable domain is DGGITQSPKYLFRKEGQNVTLSCEQNLNHDAMYWYRQDPGQGLRLIYYSQIVNDFQKGDIAEGYSVSREKKESFPLTVTSAQKNPTAFYLCASKKTGQGASTEAFFGQGTRLTVV.

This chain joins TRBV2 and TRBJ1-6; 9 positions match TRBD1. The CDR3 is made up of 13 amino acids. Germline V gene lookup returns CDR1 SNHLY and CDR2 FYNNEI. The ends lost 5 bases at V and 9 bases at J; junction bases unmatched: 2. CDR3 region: CASSSDRGSPLHF. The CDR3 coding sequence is TGTGCCAGCAGTTCGGACAGGGGTTCACCCCTCCACTTT.

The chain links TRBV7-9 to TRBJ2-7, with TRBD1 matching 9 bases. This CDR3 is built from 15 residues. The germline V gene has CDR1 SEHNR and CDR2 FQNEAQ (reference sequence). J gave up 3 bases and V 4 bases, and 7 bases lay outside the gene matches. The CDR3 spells CASSWGQGEYYEQYF. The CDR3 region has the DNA TGTGCCAGCAGCTGGGGACAGGGTGAATACTACGAGCAGTACTTC. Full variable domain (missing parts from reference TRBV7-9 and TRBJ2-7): DTGVSQNPRHKITKRGQNVTFRCDPISEHNRLYWYRQTLGQGPEFLTYFQNEAQLEKSRLLSDRFSAERPKGSFSTLEIQRTEQGDSAMYLCASSWGQGEYYEQYFGPGTRLTVT.

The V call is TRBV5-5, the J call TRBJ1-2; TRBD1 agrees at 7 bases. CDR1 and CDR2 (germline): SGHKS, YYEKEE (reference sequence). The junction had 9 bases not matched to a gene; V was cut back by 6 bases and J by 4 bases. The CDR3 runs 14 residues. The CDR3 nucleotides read TGTGCCAGCAACCTCCGGGACAGCCTCTATGGCTACACCTTC. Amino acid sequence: CASNLRDSLYGYTF.

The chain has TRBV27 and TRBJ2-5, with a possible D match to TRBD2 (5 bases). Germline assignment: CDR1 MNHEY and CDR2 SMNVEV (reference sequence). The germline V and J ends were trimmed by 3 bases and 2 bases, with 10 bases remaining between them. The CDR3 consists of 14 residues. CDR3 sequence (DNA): TGTGCCAGCAGTTTTGTTAGAGGGCAAGAGACCCAGTACTTC. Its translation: CASSFVRGQETQYF.

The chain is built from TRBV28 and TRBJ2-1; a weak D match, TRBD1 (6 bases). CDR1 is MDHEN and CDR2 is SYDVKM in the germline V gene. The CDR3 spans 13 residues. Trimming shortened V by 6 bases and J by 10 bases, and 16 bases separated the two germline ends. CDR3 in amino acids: CASSRETGTEQFF. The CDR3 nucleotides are TGTGCCAGCAGCCGGGAAACAGGGACAGAGCAGTTCTTC.

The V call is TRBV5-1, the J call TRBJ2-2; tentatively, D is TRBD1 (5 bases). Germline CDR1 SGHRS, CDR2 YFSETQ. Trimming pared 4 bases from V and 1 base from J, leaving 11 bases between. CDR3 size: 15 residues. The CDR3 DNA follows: TGCGCCAGCAGCATAGGACACGGGAACACCGGGGAGCTGTTTTTT. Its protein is CASSIGHGNTGELFF.

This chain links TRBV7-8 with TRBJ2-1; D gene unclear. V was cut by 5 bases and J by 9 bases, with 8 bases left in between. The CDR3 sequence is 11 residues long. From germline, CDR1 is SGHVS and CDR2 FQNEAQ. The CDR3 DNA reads TGTGCCAGCAGCCCCTCGGGTGAGCAGTTCTTC. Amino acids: CASSPSGEQFF.

CDR3 region: CASSYEYRDSPQREKLFF. The DNA of the CDR3 is TGTGCCAGCAGCTACGAATATCGGGACAGCCCGCAGAGGGAAAAACTGTTTTTT. The chain joins TRBV5-5 to TRBJ1-4; 7 positions match TRBD1. The CDR3 covers 18 residues. J gave up 8 bases and V 3 bases, and 19 bases lay outside the gene matches. Germline lookup yields CDR1 SGHKS and CDR2 YYEKEE (reference sequence).

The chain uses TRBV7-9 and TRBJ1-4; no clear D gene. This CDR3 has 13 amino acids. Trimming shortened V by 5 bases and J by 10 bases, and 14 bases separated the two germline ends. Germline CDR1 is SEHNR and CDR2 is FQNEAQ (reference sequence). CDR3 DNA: TGTGCCAGCAGCCCCGGGGAATGGGGAAAACTGTTTTTT. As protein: CASSPGEWGKLFF.

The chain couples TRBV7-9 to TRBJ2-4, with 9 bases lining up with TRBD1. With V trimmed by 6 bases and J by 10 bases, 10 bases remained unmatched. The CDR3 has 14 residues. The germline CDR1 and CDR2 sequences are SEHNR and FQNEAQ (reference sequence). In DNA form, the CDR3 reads TGTGCCAGCAGGGCCGGGACAGGGACGAGAATTCAGTACTTC. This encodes CASRAGTGTRIQYF.

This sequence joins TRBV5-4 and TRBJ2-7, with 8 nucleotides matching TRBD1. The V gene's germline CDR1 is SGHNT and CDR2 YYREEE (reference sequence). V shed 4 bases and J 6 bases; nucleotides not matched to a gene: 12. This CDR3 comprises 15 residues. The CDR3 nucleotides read TGTGCCAGCAGCCGCCAAGGACAGGGTAGGGGCGAGCAGTACTTC. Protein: CASSRQGQGRGEQYF.

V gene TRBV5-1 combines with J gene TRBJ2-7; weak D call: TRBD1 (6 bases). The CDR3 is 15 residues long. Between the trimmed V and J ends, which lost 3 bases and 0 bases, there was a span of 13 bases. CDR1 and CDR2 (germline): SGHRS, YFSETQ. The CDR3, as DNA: TGCGCCAGCAGCTCCGGGACACTTAACTCCTACGAGCAGTACTTC. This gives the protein CASSSGTLNSYEQYF.

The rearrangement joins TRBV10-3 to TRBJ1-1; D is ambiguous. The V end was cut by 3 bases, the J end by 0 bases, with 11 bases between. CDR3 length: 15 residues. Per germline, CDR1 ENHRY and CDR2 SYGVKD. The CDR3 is CAISEPAGVNTEAFF. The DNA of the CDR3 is TGTGCCATCAGTGAACCGGCGGGAGTGAACACTGAAGCTTTCTTT.

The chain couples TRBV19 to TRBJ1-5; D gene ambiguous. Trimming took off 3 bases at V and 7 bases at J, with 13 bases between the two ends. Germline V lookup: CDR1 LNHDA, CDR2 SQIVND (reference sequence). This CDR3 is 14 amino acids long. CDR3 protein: CASSMQSGLQPQHF. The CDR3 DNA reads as TGTGCCAGTAGTATGCAGAGCGGGCTACAGCCCCAGCATTTT.

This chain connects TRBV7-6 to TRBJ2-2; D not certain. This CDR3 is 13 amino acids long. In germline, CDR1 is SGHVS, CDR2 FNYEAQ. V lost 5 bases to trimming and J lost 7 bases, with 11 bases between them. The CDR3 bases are TGTGCCAGCAGCCCATCAGGCAGCGGGGAGCTGTTTTTT. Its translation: CASSPSGSGELFF. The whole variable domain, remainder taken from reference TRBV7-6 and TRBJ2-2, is GAGVSQSPRYKVTKRGQDVALRCDPISGHVSLYWYRQALGQGPEFLTYFNYEAQQDKSGLPNDRFSAERPEGSISTLTIQRTEQRDSAMYRCASSPSGSGELFFGEGSRLTVL.

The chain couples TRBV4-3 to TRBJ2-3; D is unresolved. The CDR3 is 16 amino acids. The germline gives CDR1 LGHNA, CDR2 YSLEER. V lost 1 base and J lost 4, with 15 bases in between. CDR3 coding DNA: TGCGCCAGCAGCCAAGGCCCCCTCGGTTCTGCAGATACGCAGTATTTT. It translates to CASSQGPLGSADTQYF.

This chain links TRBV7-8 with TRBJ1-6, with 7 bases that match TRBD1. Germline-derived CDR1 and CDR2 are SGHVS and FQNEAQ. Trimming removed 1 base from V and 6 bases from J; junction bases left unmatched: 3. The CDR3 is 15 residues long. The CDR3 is CASSLVGTANSPLHF. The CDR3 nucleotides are TGTGCCAGCAGCTTAGTTGGGACAGCTAATTCACCCCTCCACTTT. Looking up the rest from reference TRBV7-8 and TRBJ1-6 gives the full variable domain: GAGVSQSPRYKVAKRGQDVALRCDPISGHVSLFWYQQALGQGPEFLTYFQNEAQLDKSGLPSDRFFAERPEGSVSTLKIQRTQQEDSAVYLCASSLVGTANSPLHFGNGTRLTVT.

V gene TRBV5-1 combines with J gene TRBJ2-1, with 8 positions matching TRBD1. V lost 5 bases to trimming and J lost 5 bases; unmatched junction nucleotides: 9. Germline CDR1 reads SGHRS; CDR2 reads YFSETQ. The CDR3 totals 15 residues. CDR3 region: CASRPWQGANNEQFF. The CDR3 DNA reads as TGCGCCAGCAGGCCGTGGCAGGGGGCGAACAATGAGCAGTTCTTC.

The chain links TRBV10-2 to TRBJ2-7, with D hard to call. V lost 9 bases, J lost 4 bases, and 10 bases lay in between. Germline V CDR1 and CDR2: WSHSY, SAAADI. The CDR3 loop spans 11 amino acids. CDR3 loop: CASDYKYEQYF. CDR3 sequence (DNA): TGCGCCAGTGATTACAAGTACGAGCAGTACTTC.

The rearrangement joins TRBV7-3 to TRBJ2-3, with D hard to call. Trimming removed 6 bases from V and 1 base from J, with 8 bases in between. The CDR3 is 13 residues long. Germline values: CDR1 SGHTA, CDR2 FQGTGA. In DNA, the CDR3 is TGTGCCAGCAGTCTCCTCGGCACAGATACGCAGTATTTT. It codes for CASSLLGTDTQYF.